A selection of T cell receptor beta chains follows, all from one sample in a study of cytomegalovirus exposure and HLA in healthy donors. Sequenced by immunoSEQ multiplex PCR; TCRdb stores in-frame clones only, minus some. The sample contains about 140,000 clones, 85% to 90% of which appear only once. Sequenced: PBMCs. Every receptor here comes from a man aged 18 to 30 in good health and CMV-seropositive. The CDR3 runs from the conserved cysteine through the conserved F or W. The D gene is left open where the match is weak. The size entry is marked missing in some rows and otherwise reads once, few, many or a size class.

>TRBJ2-2|TRBD1|.|TRBV2
CASRGRGTGELFF
TGTGCCAGCAGGGGCAGGGGGACCGGGGAGCTGTTTTTT
>TRBJ2-7|TRBD2|.|TRBV29-1
CSGGTSGYEQYF
TGCAGCGGCGGGACTAGCGGTTACGAGCAGTACTTC
>TRBJ2-2|.|few|TRBV28
CASSAADATGNTGELFF
TGTGCCAGCAGTGCGGCGGACGCGACAGGGAACACCGGGGAGCTGTTTTTT
>TRBJ2-5|.|.|TRBV7-6
CASSQGGQETQYF
TGTGCCAGCAGCCAAGGCGGACAAGAGACCCAGTACTTC
>TRBJ2-5|.|once|TRBV15
CATSRVRGQQETQYF
TGTGCCACCAGCAGAGTGCGAGGACAGCAAGAGACCCAGTACTTC
>TRBJ1-3|.|.|TRBV29-1
CSVESGGNTIYF
TGCAGCGTTGAGTCCGGTGGAAACACCATATATTTT
>TRBJ2-3|.|.|TRBV6-5
CASSWATSSTDTQYF
TGTGCCAGCAGTTGGGCGACTAGTAGCACAGATACGCAGTATTTT
>TRBJ2-1|.|few|TRBV27
CASSSLAAINEQFF
TGTGCCAGCAGTTCGTTAGCGGCCATAAATGAGCAGTTCTTC
>TRBJ2-7|TRBD1|.|TRBV15
CATSRGFGQVPSYEQYF
TGTGCCACCAGCAGGGGATTTGGACAGGTCCCCTCCTACGAGCAGTACTTC
>TRBJ2-1|TRBD2|.|TRBV5-6
CASSPRGRVYNEQFF
TGTGCCAGCAGCCCGCGTGGGAGGGTTTACAATGAGCAGTTCTTC
>TRBJ2-2|.|.|TRBV10-3
CAIKRAVNTGELFF
TGTGCCATCAAGAGAGCGGTGAACACCGGGGAGCTGTTTTTT
>TRBJ2-5|TRBD1|.|TRBV6-6
CASRPPRDSKQETQYF
TGTGCCAGCAGACCCCCCCGGGACAGTAAACAAGAGACCCAGTACTTC
>TRBJ1-3|TRBD1|.|TRBV18
CASSPGQLSGNTIYF
TGTGCCAGCTCACCGGGACAGCTCTCTGGAAACACCATATATTTT
>TRBJ2-7|TRBD1|.|TRBV29-1
CSEAQGDHSYEQYF
TGCAGCGAAGCTCAGGGGGATCACTCCTACGAGCAGTACTTC
>TRBJ2-1|TRBD1|.|TRBV30
CACRDRGSQGQFF
TGTGCCTGTCGGGACAGGGGGTCCCAGGGGCAGTTCTTC
>TRBJ2-1|TRBD2|.|TRBV7-3
CASSFSGMGYNEQFF
TGTGCCAGCAGCTTTAGCGGGATGGGCTACAATGAGCAGTTCTTC
>TRBJ2-1|TRBD2|few|TRBV4-1
CASSSRTIAGVVPDNEQFF
TGCGCCAGCAGCTCACGAACCATAGCGGGAGTGGTCCCTGACAATGAGCAGTTCTTC
>TRBJ1-1|.|.|TRBV6-5
CASSYNTAMNTEAFF
TGTGCCAGCAGTTATAATACTGCGATGAACACTGAAGCTTTCTTT
>TRBJ1-2|TRBD1|.|TRBV9
CASSRTNSDRGQGYTF
TGTGCCAGCAGCCGTACTAACTCTGACAGGGGGCAAGGCTACACCTTC
>TRBJ2-2|.|.|TRBV29-1
CSVASRWDTGELFF
TGCAGCGTTGCTTCCAGGTGGGACACCGGGGAGCTGTTTTTT
>TRBJ2-5|.|.|TRBV30
CAWMQDSQETQYF
TGTGCCTGGATGCAGGACAGCCAAGAGACCCAGTACTTC
>TRBJ2-3|.|few|TRBV6-1
CASPRVGTDTQYF
TGTGCCAGCCCGAGGGTGGGAACAGATACGCAGTATTTT
>TRBJ2-3|TRBD2|.|TRBV7-9
CASSYSRLAYTDTQYF
TGTGCCAGCAGTTATTCCAGACTAGCCTACACAGATACGCAGTATTTT
>TRBJ1-6|.|few|TRBV5-4
CASSPPDLESPLHF
TGTGCCAGCAGCCCCCCGGACTTAGAGTCACCCCTCCACTTT
>TRBJ2-6|.|.|TRBV5-1
CASSPRQGKANVLTF
TGCGCCAGCAGCCCGCGGCAGGGTAAAGCCAACGTCCTGACTTTC
>TRBJ1-5|.|.|TRBV18
CASSLNRVSNQPQHF
TGTGCCAGCTCACTCAACAGGGTTAGCAATCAGCCCCAGCATTTT
>TRBJ1-2|TRBD1|.|TRBV6-6
CASKRDRKIYGYTF
TGTGCCAGCAAACGGGACAGAAAAATCTATGGCTACACCTTC
>TRBJ1-6|.|.|TRBV9
CASSAQGRNSPLHF
TGTGCCAGCAGCGCACAGGGTAGAAATTCGCCCCTCCACTTT
>TRBJ2-7|TRBD1|.|TRBV5-1
CASSLAIGDRGPQYF
TGCGCCAGCAGCTTGGCGATCGGGGACAGGGGGCCCCAGTACTTC
>TRBJ2-1|TRBD2|.|TRBV10-3
CAISPSSRLAEAANEQFF
TGTGCCATCAGTCCCTCCTCCCGACTAGCGGAGGCGGCGAATGAGCAGTTCTTC
>TRBJ2-1|.|few|TRBV7-9
CASSLVVGLPTNEQFF
TGTGCCAGCAGCTTAGTAGTAGGACTACCGACCAATGAGCAGTTCTTC
>TRBJ1-1|.|.|TRBV9
CASSVGGAMNTEAFF
TGTGCCAGCAGCGTTGGGGGCGCGATGAACACTGAAGCTTTCTTT
>TRBJ2-6|.|.|TRBV6-1
CASSEVYSGANVLTF
TGTGCCAGCAGTGAAGTGTACTCTGGGGCCAACGTCCTGACTTTC
>TRBJ1-5|TRBD1|few|TRBV7-8
CASSLARGPNQPQHF
TGTGCCAGCAGCTTAGCGAGGGGGCCAAATCAGCCCCAGCATTTT
>TRBJ2-7|.|few|TRBV7-9
CASSLPGRTYEQYF
TGTGCCAGCAGCTTACCGGGGAGGACCTACGAGCAGTACTTC
>TRBJ2-1|TRBD2|.|TRBV7-3
CASSRDGGLAVYNEQFF
TGTGCCAGCAGCCGGGATGGCGGACTAGCGGTTTACAATGAGCAGTTCTTC
>TRBJ2-3|.|.|TRBV11-2
CASSLVRTEARGDTQYF
TGTGCCAGCAGCTTAGTCCGAACTGAAGCCCGAGGGGATACGCAGTATTTT
>TRBJ2-3|.|.|TRBV18
CASSWEPRGDTQYF
TGTGCCAGCTCATGGGAGCCCCGGGGAGATACGCAGTATTTT
>TRBJ1-2|.|.|TRBV11-2
CASSLGSGYGYTF
TGTGCCAGCAGCTTAGGGTCCGGCTATGGCTACACCTTC
>TRBJ2-1|.|once|TRBV5-1
CASSLGQGYEQFF
TGCGCCAGCAGCTTGGGGCAGGGCTATGAGCAGTTCTTC
>TRBJ2-4|.|.|TRBV2
CASSILVGANIQYF
TGTGCCAGCAGTATCCTCGTGGGGGCTAACATTCAGTACTTC
>TRBJ2-1|TRBD1|few|TRBV7-8
CASSPRTGTTQFGQFF
TGTGCCAGCAGCCCACGGACAGGGACCACTCAATTTGGGCAGTTCTTC
>TRBJ2-1|TRBD2|.|TRBV7-3
CASSLTTSGYNEQFF
TGTGCCAGCAGCTTAACGACTAGCGGCTACAATGAGCAGTTCTTC
>TRBJ2-2|.|.|TRBV6-5
CASSYGSGYATGELFF
TGTGCCAGCAGTTACGGATCAGGGTACGCAACCGGGGAGCTGTTTTTT
>TRBJ2-7|TRBD2|.|TRBV4-1
CASSQLGGSDEQYF
TGCGCCAGCAGCCAACTCGGGGGGTCGGACGAGCAGTACTTC
>TRBJ2-5|TRBD2|.|TRBV2
CASSPTSANLQETQYF
TGTGCCAGCAGTCCCACTAGCGCGAACCTCCAAGAGACCCAGTACTTC
>TRBJ2-1|.|.|TRBV25-1
CASSEWHPASYNEQFF
TGTGCCAGCAGTGAATGGCATCCCGCCTCCTACAATGAGCAGTTCTTC
>TRBJ2-2|TRBD2|once|TRBV6-5
CASSHGLVGTGELFF
TGTGCCAGCAGTCACGGACTAGTAGGCACCGGGGAGCTGTTTTTT
>TRBJ1-2|.|once|TRBV6-6
CASSYAGSNYGYTF
TGTGCCAGCAGTTACGCAGGGTCCAACTATGGCTACACCTTC
>TRBJ1-2|.|.|TRBV5-1
CASSSRYGYTF
TGCGCCAGCAGCTCCAGATATGGCTACACCTTC
>TRBJ2-3|.|.|TRBV28
CASSSSSTDTQYF
TGTGCCAGCAGTTCCAGTAGCACAGATACGCAGTATTTT
>TRBJ2-1|.|once|TRBV18
CASLPSNQASSVEQFF
TGTGCCAGCTTACCATCCAATCAGGCTAGCTCTGTTGAGCAGTTCTTC
>TRBJ2-1|.|.|TRBV29-1
CSVGDLGYNEQFF
TGCAGCGTTGGGGACTTGGGCTATAATGAGCAGTTCTTC
>TRBJ1-5|TRBD1|once|TRBV18
CASSPGTGGQPQHF
TGTGCCAGCTCACCAGGGACAGGGGGGCAGCCCCAGCATTTT
>TRBJ2-7|.|.|TRBV21-1
CASSTLRGDRGPSSYEQYF
TGTGCCAGCAGCACCCTAAGGGGGGACAGGGGGCCAAGCTCCTACGAGCAGTACTTC
>TRBJ2-3|TRBD1|.|TRBV10-3
CAISDPTGTDTQYF
TGTGCCATCAGTGACCCGACAGGGACAGATACGCAGTATTTT
>TRBJ2-1|.|.|TRBV7-9
CASSLAHRLDNEQFF
TGTGCCAGCAGCTTAGCACATCGCCTGGACAATGAGCAGTTCTTC
>TRBJ2-2|.|.|TRBV5-1
CASSLATQGPTGELFF
TGCGCCAGCAGCTTGGCTACCCAGGGCCCCACCGGGGAGCTGTTTTTT
>TRBJ2-7|TRBD2|.|TRBV19
CASQPSGGEQYF
TGTGCCAGTCAACCTTCGGGGGGCGAGCAGTACTTC